These 14 T cell receptor beta chains came from one sample sequenced in a study of blood T cell repertoires in COVID-19. The assay was immunoSEQ multiplex PCR, and TCRdb's table has in-frame clones only and misses some. The profile shows around 25,000 clones, roughly nine tenths of them singletons. The specimen was peripheral blood. The receptor set was obtained from a human donor in a cohort sampled during active COVID-19.

The J gene is TRBJ2-7, the V gene TRBV12-5; 12 bases match TRBD2. Germline V lookup: CDR1 LGHNT, CDR2 FRNRAP. The CDR3 sequence is 18 residues long. V lost 5 bases and J lost 1; bases outside the gene matches: 12. CDR3 bases: TGTGCTAGTGGTCTCAGGACTAGCGGGATGACAGGGTCCTACGAGCAGTACTTC. It specifies CASGLRTSGMTGSYEQYF.

CDR3 loop: CASSQGTAIEQYF. CDR3 nucleotides: TGTGCCAGCAGCCAGGGGACAGCGATAGAGCAGTACTTC. The V and J genes are TRBV3-1 (or the pseudogene TRBV3-2) and TRBJ2-7; 7 bases map to TRBD1. The CDR3 covers 13 residues. Germline V gives CDR1 LGHDT, CDR2 YNNKEL (reference sequence). Germline trimming cut 3 bases from V and 7 bases from J; bases unmatched to any gene: 6.

The chain employs TRBV7-2 and TRBJ2-3; a weak D match, TRBD2 (6 bases). The germline CDR1 and CDR2 sequences are SGHTA and FQGNSA. Between the trimmed V and J ends, which lost 5 bases and 2 bases, there was a span of 14 bases. The CDR3 loop spans 15 amino acids. The CDR3 DNA is TGTGCCAGCAGCCCCCAGCGGGTAGCCACAGATACGCAGTATTTT. Translated: CASSPQRVATDTQYF.

This clone was detected only once. The chain combines TRBV5-1 with TRBJ2-1; D may be TRBD2 (6 bases). The CDR3 is made up of 13 amino acids. With 3 bases removed from V and 12 bases from J, the gap between germline ends came to 16 bases. Germline CDR1 SGHRS, CDR2 YFSETQ. The CDR3 coding sequence is TGCGCCAGCAGCTCGGGACTGGACGGTTTGCAGTTCTTC. Translation gives CASSSGLDGLQFF.

The chain links TRBV28 to TRBJ2-3; 11 bases align to TRBD2. CDR1 MDHEN and CDR2 SYDVKM come from the germline V gene. CDR3 size: 15 residues. Trimming cost V 6 bases and J 2 bases; bases outside gene matches: 4. Here the CDR3 reads CASSQTSGNTDTQYF. The CDR3 DNA sequence: TGTGCCAGCAGCCAGACTAGCGGGAACACAGATACGCAGTATTTT.

The rearrangement links TRBV28 to TRBJ2-6; TRBD1 might be the D (6 bases). The CDR3 length is 16 residues. The V gene lost 6 bases and the J gene lost 0 bases, with 12 bases spanning the gap. CDR1 MDHEN and CDR2 SYDVKM come from the germline V gene. CDR3 region: CASSGQHRSGANVLTF. The CDR3 DNA sequence: TGTGCCAGCAGCGGACAGCACCGCTCTGGGGCCAACGTCCTGACTTTC. Drawing the rest from reference TRBV28 and TRBJ2-6, the complete variable domain is DVKVTQSSRYLVKRTGEKVFLECVQDMDHENMFWYRQDPGLGLRLIYFSYDVKMKEKGDIPEGYSVSREKKERFSLILESASTNQTSMYLCASSGQHRSGANVLTFGAGSRLTVL.

This sequence joins TRBV28 and TRBJ2-7; D is perhaps TRBD1 (6 bases). The length of the CDR3 is 16 residues. Per the germline V gene, CDR1 is MDHEN and CDR2 is SYDVKM. The V and J ends lost 6 bases and 0 bases respectively, with 18 bases between them. CDR3 residues: CASSQIQGNPSYEQYF. The CDR3 region has the DNA TGTGCCAGCAGCCAAATACAGGGCAATCCCTCCTACGAGCAGTACTTC.

This clone showed up just once. V usage is TRBV19 and J usage is TRBJ2-1, with TRBD1 matching over 7 bases. Trimming removed 4 bases from V and 4 bases from J; junction bases left unmatched: 4. The CDR3 covers 14 residues. CDR1 is LNHDA and CDR2 is SQIVND in the germline V gene (reference sequence). CDR3 region: CASSKRGQYNEQFF. The CDR3, as DNA: TGTGCCAGTAGTAAAAGGGGACAGTACAATGAGCAGTTCTTC.

J is TRBJ2-7 and V is TRBV5-4; D unresolved. Germline V gene sequence: CDR1 SGHNT, CDR2 YYREEE (reference sequence). V was cut by 3 bases and J by 7 bases, with 11 bases left in between. CDR3 length: 12 amino acids. As DNA, the CDR3 is TGTGCCAGCAGCTGGAAGGTGGAGGAGCAGTACTTC. Amino acid sequence: CASSWKVEEQYF.

The chain couples TRBV6-2 or TRBV6-3 to TRBJ2-6, with 9 bases aligning to TRBD1. The germline CDR1 and CDR2 sequences are MNHEY and SVGEGT. The CDR3 has 19 amino acids. V was clipped by 2 bases and J by 0 bases; unmatched bases: 8. The CDR3 spells CASSYSLGQGISGANVLTF. In nucleotides, the CDR3 is TGTGCCAGCAGTTACAGTCTGGGACAGGGAATCTCTGGGGCCAACGTCCTGACTTTC.

V is TRBV29-1 and J is TRBJ1-1, with a tentative D call TRBD1 (6 bases). The germline CDR1 and CDR2 sequences are SQVTM and ANQGSEA. This CDR3 comprises 14 residues. With 0 bases removed from V and 5 bases from J, the gap between germline ends came to 13 bases. This CDR3 reads CSVEETGRGTEAFF. The CDR3 coding sequence is TGCAGCGTTGAAGAGACAGGTCGGGGTACTGAAGCTTTCTTT.

The V gene is TRBV1, the J gene TRBJ2-1; TRBD2 is the table's D call, not checked against the DNA. TRBV1 is described as a pseudogene. This CDR3 is 18 amino acids long. The CDR3 nucleotides are TGCACCAGCAGCCAAGGCACAGCGGGGGGGCCTGAGAACAATGAGCAGTTCTTC. This sequence encodes CTSSQGTAGGPENNEQFF.

V gene TRBV5-4 combines with J gene TRBJ1-5, with 7 bases identical to TRBD1. Unmatched junction bases numbered 1, after V lost 4 bases and J lost 0 bases. The CDR3 length is 14 residues. Looked up from germline, CDR1 is SGHNT and CDR2 is YYREEE (reference sequence). The CDR3 loop reads CASSRQGSNQPQHF. The CDR3 bases are TGTGCCAGCAGCAGACAGGGTAGCAATCAGCCCCAGCATTTT.

This clone appeared a single time. The chain employs TRBV10-1 and TRBJ2-4; 7 bases agree with TRBD2. The germline V gene encodes CDR1 WNHNN and CDR2 SYGVQD (reference sequence). The J segment lost 5 bases and the V segment lost 7 bases, leaving 8 bases of the junction unmatched. The CDR3 covers 14 residues. The CDR3 nucleotides are TGCGCCAGCAACGCGGCTAGCGGAGAAAACATTCAGTACTTC. Translation gives CASNAASGENIQYF.